Detailed here is one TCR beta chain. Its antigen is not identified. The PCR was carried out with 60 Vbeta primers and 13 Jbeta primers. Method: immunoSEQ multiplex PCR; TCRdb's copy keeps in-frame clones and lacks some. Counted here are about 82,000 clones, around 70% occurring once; the ten biggest clones make up 6% to 8%. These data originate in a study of cytomegalovirus exposure and HLA in healthy donors. Study observations and caveats: In a later analysis, V- and J-gene trimming of beta chains associated with a DCLRE1C missense variant, replicated independently.

The CDR3 is 15 amino acids. Germline V gives CDR1 ENHRY, CDR2 SYGVKD. V gave up 3 bases and J gave up 4 bases; unmatched junction bases: 3. This TCR was sampled from a woman aged 50 to 65 in good health and CMV-seropositive. J is TRBJ2-1 and V is TRBV10-3; the match to TRBD2 covers 10 bases. The sample taken for sequencing was PBMCs. CDR3 coding DNA: TGTGCCATCAGTGAACTAGCGGGATCATACAATGAGCAGTTCTTC. Amino acids: CAISELAGSYNEQFF.